This T cell receptor beta chain appears in the sequencing data of a study of T cell repertoires in cytomegalovirus infection. Study as a whole: Public TCR beta signature analysis indicated the presence of both CMV infection and matching HLA type.

This clonotype was seen ten or more times. The antigen remains unidentified. Notes on the study in general: Across the ex vivo response, the dominant clonotypes were HLA-C-restricted CMV-specific TCR beta clonotypes.

A single record per CDR3 protein comes from TCRdb applying MiXCR to the reads. The profile shows fewer than 900,000 distinct CDR3 sequences, about 28% of them singletons. The sequenced sample was cultured CD8+ T cells from PBMCs, obtained from culture after CMV antigen stimulation. The clonotype comes from a human donor in good health (CMV status not recorded). Some clones in this sample may be carry-over from other donors' samples.

The CDR3 DNA reads TGTGCCAGCAGCTTACGGGGCGGGATGAACACTGAAGCTTTCTTT. Translating gives CASSLRGGMNTEAFF. The chain combines TRBV11-2 with TRBJ1-1, with a weak D call TRBD1 (5 bases). Germline CDR1 is SGHAT and CDR2 is FQNNGV. The CDR3 covers 15 residues. V was clipped by 2 bases and J by 0 bases, with 10 bases between them.